The count of the clone carrying this T cell receptor (beta chain) is one. Sequencing was performed with immunoSEQ multiplex PCR; in TCRdb, only in-frame clones are kept and a portion is missing. The table includes some 190,000 clones, roughly 81% detected once. This sample was taken from a study of blood T cell repertoires in COVID-19. With 0 bases removed from V and 8 bases from J, the gap between germline ends came to 20 bases. The germline CDR1 and CDR2 sequences are GTSNPN and SVGIG (reference sequence). The CDR3 totals 16 residues. The TCR sequence derives from a woman aged 40 to 49 with COVID-19, enrolled during active disease. What was sequenced was peripheral blood. The chain carries TRBV30 and TRBJ2-1; TRBD2 is a possible D gene (7 bases). The CDR3, as DNA: TGTGCCTGGAGTGTACGAATGCGCGGGGGCTTGGATGAGCAGTTCTTC. Its protein is CAWSVRMRGGLDEQFF.